The 20 T cell receptor beta chains below come from one sample, sequenced in a study of PD-1 blockade in classical Hodgkin lymphoma. Assay used: immunoSEQ multiplex PCR; TCRdb lists only in-frame clones, some missing. The sample has over 50,000 clones; over 70% are singletons. Exposure to brentuximab vedotin varied, and each patient had relapsed following autologous stem cell transplantation. Sequencing used peripheral blood mononuclear cells (PBMCs), obtained at baseline. The source is a human donor with classical Hodgkin lymphoma.

The chain couples TRBV28 to TRBJ2-2; TRBD2 matches 7 bases. Germline V gene lookup returns CDR1 MDHEN and CDR2 SYDVKM. V lost 10 bases, J lost 4 bases, and 15 bases stayed unmatched. The length of the CDR3 is 16 residues. The CDR3 coding sequence is TGTGCCACCCTCACGGGCGGGAGCTTCTTCACCGGGGAGCTGTTTTTT. Translating it yields CATLTGGSFFTGELFF.

The chain couples TRBV7-2 to TRBJ2-2; D may be TRBD1 (8 bases). Between the trimmed V and J ends, which lost 5 bases and 6 bases, there was a span of 16 bases. This CDR3 region has 15 residues. In germline, CDR1 is SGHTA, CDR2 FQGNSA. CDR3 sequence reads: CASSPHRGGAGELFF. For the CDR3, the DNA is TGTGCCAGCAGCCCCCACAGGGGGGGGGCCGGGGAGCTGTTTTTT.

This clone was counted only a few times. The chain's CDR3 is CASSLSAQGYEQYF. The CDR3 region has the DNA TGTGCCAGCAGCCTTAGCGCGCAAGGCTACGAGCAGTACTTC. V usage is TRBV9 and J usage is TRBJ2-7; a possible D gene is TRBD2 (5 bases). The CDR3 has 14 amino acids. From germline, CDR1 is SGDLS and CDR2 YYNGEE. Trimming left V 4 bases short and J 3 bases short, with 14 bases between. The variable domain in full, completed from reference TRBV9 and TRBJ2-7, reads DSGVTQTPKHLITATGQRVTLRCSPRSGDLSVYWYQQSLDQGLQFLIQYYNGEERAKGNILERFSAQQFPDLHSELNLSSLELGDSALYFCASSLSAQGYEQYFGPGTRLTVT.

V gene TRBV18 combines with J gene TRBJ2-1; perhaps TRBD2 as D (6 bases). This CDR3 is built from 15 residues. Trimming took 5 bases from V and 7 from J, leaving 18 bases between them. The germline gives CDR1 KGHSH, CDR2 LQKENI. The CDR3 sequence: CASSTRELRENEQFF. CDR3 in DNA: TGTGCCAGCTCAACACGGGAGCTCCGGGAGAATGAGCAGTTCTTC.

This sequence joins TRBV7-2 and TRBJ2-7; D gene uncertain. Germline CDR1 is SGHTA and CDR2 is FQGNSA. Trimming took 4 bases from V and 6 from J, leaving 13 bases between them. The CDR3 is made up of 13 amino acids. This chain's CDR3 is CASSSPGFGEQYF. CDR3 coding DNA: TGTGCCAGCAGCTCCCCCGGCTTCGGCGAGCAGTACTTC.

This clone occurred a few times. The V and J genes are TRBV7-9 and TRBJ1-1; 11 bases fit TRBD1. V shed 4 bases and J 0 bases; nucleotides not matched to a gene: 1. The length of the CDR3 is 15 residues. Looked up from germline, CDR1 is SEHNR and CDR2 is FQNEAQ (reference sequence). As DNA, the CDR3 is TGTGCCAGCAGCTCGGGACAGGGGGTGAACACTGAAGCTTTCTTT. Translated: CASSSGQGVNTEAFF. Combining the CDR3 with reference TRBV7-9 and TRBJ1-1 gives the whole variable domain DTGVSQNPRHKITKRGQNVTFRCDPISEHNRLYWYRQTLGQGPEFLTYFQNEAQLEKSRLLSDRFSAERPKGSFSTLEIQRTEQGDSAMYLCASSSGQGVNTEAFFGQGTRLTVV.

This chain connects TRBV19 to TRBJ2-7, with D perhaps TRBD2 (5 bases). This CDR3 contains 14 residues. V was shortened by 3 bases and J by 3 bases, with 12 bases between the two germline ends. Germline V gene data show CDR1 as LNHDA and CDR2 as SQIVND (reference sequence). CDR3 protein: CASSIGLRGYEQYF. The CDR3 DNA reads TGTGCCAGTAGTATCGGGCTCCGGGGCTACGAGCAGTACTTC.

This chain uses TRBV15 with TRBJ1-5; D ambiguous. CDR1 is LNHNV and CDR2 is YYDKDF in the germline V gene (reference sequence). The V end was cut by 5 bases, the J end by 6 bases, with 14 bases between. The CDR3 spans 14 residues. The chain's CDR3 is CATSVLASFQPQHF. CDR3 DNA sequence: TGTGCCACCAGCGTCCTAGCATCGTTTCAGCCCCAGCATTTT.

The chain links TRBV7-2 to TRBJ1-1, with a possible D match to TRBD1 (6 bases). CDR1 is SGHTA, CDR2 FQGNSA, per germline. The CDR3 consists of 13 residues. Trimming took 5 bases from V and 4 from J, leaving 11 bases between them. The CDR3 region is CASSPGGPTEAFF. The CDR3 DNA reads as TGTGCCAGCAGCCCCGGGGGCCCCACTGAAGCTTTCTTT.

This chain joins TRBV5-1 and TRBJ2-5; D unclear. Trimming cost V 0 bases and J 5 bases, with 8 bases left between them. Germline V CDR1 and CDR2: SGHRS, YFSETQ. The CDR3 consists of 13 residues. DNA of the CDR3: TGCGCCAGCAGCTTGGCCGGGTTGGAGACCCAGTACTTC. Protein: CASSLAGLETQYF.

This clone was seen just once. The chain links TRBV11-3 to TRBJ2-5, with D possibly being TRBD2 (6 bases). The CDR3 extends over 12 amino acids. Germline V gene lookup returns CDR1 SGHNT and CDR2 YENEEA. Trimming left V 4 bases short and J 5 bases short, with 8 bases between. CDR3 bases: TGTGCCAGCAGCTGGGGGGTGGAGACCCAGTACTTC. Its translation: CASSWGVETQYF.

The chain links TRBV5-1 to TRBJ1-2, with D perhaps matching TRBD1 (6 bases). The V and J ends lost 2 bases and 7 bases respectively, with 15 bases between them. The CDR3 is 14 amino acids. Germline assignment: CDR1 SGHRS and CDR2 YFSETQ. The CDR3 is CASSFPQGSGGYTF. The CDR3 region has the DNA TGCGCCAGCAGCTTCCCACAGGGATCCGGTGGCTACACCTTC.

The J gene is TRBJ1-5, the V gene TRBV5-4, with a tentative D call TRBD1 (6 bases). Trimming cost V 1 base and J 3 bases, with 8 bases left between them. Germline V CDR1 and CDR2: SGHNT, YYREEE (reference sequence). CDR3 length: 14 amino acids. Here the CDR3 reads CASSLLGANQPQHF. CDR3 nucleotides: TGTGCCAGCAGCTTGTTGGGGGCCAATCAGCCCCAGCATTTT.

The gene calls are TRBV7-9 and TRBJ2-5, with D tentatively TRBD1 or TRBD2 (5 bases each). The CDR3 is 16 residues long. The germline V and J ends were trimmed by 2 bases and 9 bases, with 22 bases remaining between them. CDR1 is SEHNR, CDR2 FQNEAQ, per germline (reference sequence). The CDR3 spells CASSLSRAPGRGAQYF. For the CDR3, the DNA is TGTGCCAGCAGCTTATCAAGGGCTCCTGGAAGAGGGGCCCAGTACTTC.

The rearrangement uses TRBV7-7 and TRBJ2-2; no clear D. This CDR3 spans 14 amino acids. Trimming stripped 0 bases from V and 2 bases from J, with 4 bases between. Germline-derived CDR1 and CDR2 are SSHAT and FNYEAQ (reference sequence). The DNA of the CDR3 is TGTGCCAGCAGCTTAGCCGGAAACACCGGGGAGCTGTTTTTT. Translated: CASSLAGNTGELFF.

This clone has just a few counts. The V and J genes are TRBV4-2 and TRBJ2-1; 11 bases line up with TRBD2. Germline V gene data show CDR1 as LGHNA and CDR2 as YNFKEQ. The CDR3 length is 17 residues. Trimming took 0 bases from V and 7 from J; bases not matched to a gene: 8. CDR3 sequence (DNA): TGTGCCAGCAGCCAAGATGGGGTAGCGGGAGGGGCGAATGAGCAGTTCTTC. This gives the protein CASSQDGVAGGANEQFF.

As regards this clone: This specimen includes other DNA sequences encoding the same CDR3. The chain has TRBV13 and TRBJ2-1; 7 nucleotides agree with TRBD2. The CDR3 is 15 residues long. Per the germline V gene, CDR1 is PRHDT and CDR2 is FYEKMQ (reference sequence). J lost 2 bases, V lost 2 bases, and 3 bases had no gene match. The CDR3 region is CASSLREGPYNEQFF. The CDR3 DNA reads TGTGCCAGCAGCTTAAGGGAGGGACCCTACAATGAGCAGTTCTTC.

This clone was counted a single time. This chain connects TRBV19 to TRBJ1-1; TRBD1 might be the D (5 bases). This CDR3 contains 15 residues. The V end lost 10 bases, the J end lost 3 bases, and 21 bases lay between the germline ends. CDR1 is LNHDA, CDR2 SQIVND, per germline (reference sequence). The CDR3 spells CATKTVPLGDTEAFF. The DNA for the CDR3 is TGTGCCACGAAGACAGTACCCCTCGGGGACACTGAAGCTTTCTTT.

V gene TRBV2 combines with J gene TRBJ2-7; TRBD1 agrees at 10 bases. In germline, CDR1 is SNHLY, CDR2 FYNNEI. The CDR3 runs 18 residues. J was trimmed by 5 bases and V by 3 bases; bases with no gene match: 16. CDR3: CASSDVLLPGQGRNEQYF. Written as DNA, the CDR3 is TGTGCCAGCAGTGATGTGCTCCTACCGGGACAGGGGCGGAACGAGCAGTACTTC.

The rearrangement uses TRBV2 and TRBJ2-2; 10 nucleotides line up with TRBD2. In germline, CDR1 is SNHLY, CDR2 FYNNEI. The CDR3 sequence is 15 residues long. V dropped 4 bases and J dropped 7; count of bases not matched to a gene: 6. As DNA, the CDR3 is TGTGCCAGCAGTGGGGTAGCGGGAGGAGTCGGGGAGCTGTTTTTT. Its translation: CASSGVAGGVGELFF.